This TCR beta chain was profiled in a study of shared clonotypes between healthy human individuals. General study points: Few donors restricted represented genetic and exposure-history diversity.

On this clone: Its antigen is not known.

Using about 190 ng DNA, 32,000 or so T cell genomes, the sorted-subset replicate PCRs were run. TCRdb's copy holds only in-frame clones and misses some; the assay was immunoSEQ multiplex PCR. In the table there are 2 million to 3 million clones, over 85% of which are singletons. Specimen: naive CD4+ T cells from PBMCs. Subset defined: CD45RA+ positively selected. The sequence came from a man aged 18-30 years in good health. Some clones in this sample may be carry-over from other donors' samples.

This CDR3 reads CAIDDRGVRGGYTF. CDR3 DNA sequence: TGTGCCATCGATGACAGGGGAGTACGGGGTGGCTACACCTTC. The chain has TRBV6-1 and TRBJ1-2; TRBD1 aligns across 8 bases. This CDR3 is 14 amino acids long. After removal of 10 bases from V and 7 bases from J, the junction contained 14 bases not matched to a gene. Germline CDR1 is MNHNS and CDR2 is SASEGT.